Following are 32 T cell receptor beta chains from one sample sequenced in a study of radiation and T cells in renal cell carcinoma. Treatment defined: 15 Gy SBRT to primary tumor, nephrectomy 4 weeks later. Some clones are missing from TCRdb's copy, which holds only in-frame ones; the method was immunoSEQ multiplex PCR. The repertoire includes about 16,000 clones, approximately 51% of them detected once, and under 40% sits in the top ten. The sample in question was tumor tissue, obtained from a patient whose treatment included radiotherapy and nephrectomy. The source is a woman aged 55 to 70 with renal cell carcinoma.

Details on this clone: A much larger clone differs from this one at a single base, so this may be a read error. This rearrangement joins TRBV23-1 to TRBJ2-3; D not resolved. Being an ORF, TRBV23-1 has a function that is uncertain. CDR3 size: 15 residues. Trimming cost V 6 bases and J 2 bases, with 15 bases left between them. Here the CDR3 reads CASSLVAGYTDTQYF. CDR3 in DNA: TGCGCCAGCAGCTTAGTCGCCGGATACACAGATACGCAGTATTTT.

The genes are TRBV9 and TRBJ2-7, with 10 bases lining up with TRBD1. J was trimmed by 3 bases and V by 5 bases; bases with no gene match: 5. The CDR3 runs 14 residues. Germline loops: CDR1 SGDLS, CDR2 YYNGEE. As DNA, the CDR3 is TGTGCCAGCAGTTTGGGACAGGGGTTCTACGAGCAGTACTTC. Its translation is CASSLGQGFYEQYF.

The rearrangement joins TRBV2 to TRBJ2-3; 9 positions match TRBD2. CDR1 is SNHLY, CDR2 FYNNEI, per germline. V dropped 5 bases and J dropped 0; count of bases not matched to a gene: 3. CDR3 size: 15 residues. The CDR3 bases are TGTGCCAGCAGTCAAAGCGGGGGGAGCACAGATACGCAGTATTTT. It specifies CASSQSGGSTDTQYF.

This rearrangement joins TRBV6-5 to TRBJ2-7; 7 bases are shared with TRBD1. The germline gives CDR1 MNHEY, CDR2 SVGAGI. V dropped 6 bases and J dropped 6; count of bases not matched to a gene: 11. This CDR3 spans 14 amino acids. The CDR3 sequence: CASSLEYRGREQYF. The CDR3 DNA reads as TGTGCCAGCAGCTTGGAGTATAGGGGGCGCGAGCAGTACTTC.

The rearrangement links TRBV6-1 to TRBJ2-1, with D uncertain. This CDR3 spans 12 amino acids. In germline, CDR1 is MNHNS, CDR2 SASEGT. The V and J ends lost 4 bases and 7 bases respectively, with 8 bases between them. CDR3 protein: CASSGHLNEQFF. CDR3 sequence (DNA): TGTGCCAGCAGTGGACACCTTAATGAGCAGTTCTTC.

V is TRBV9 and J is TRBJ2-1; possible D gene TRBD2, 5 bases. Germline V gene lookup returns CDR1 SGDLS and CDR2 YYNGEE. Trimming pared 4 bases from V and 1 base from J, leaving 15 bases between. The CDR3 has 16 amino acids. This chain's CDR3 is CASSPGVSRSYNEQFF. The CDR3 DNA follows: TGTGCCAGCAGCCCCGGGGTATCAAGGTCCTACAATGAGCAGTTCTTC.

There are a few counts of this clone. CDR3 sequence (DNA): TGTGCCAGCAATTCGGGCACTCTTATGGCCACCATATATTTT. It encodes CASNSGTLMATIYF. This rearrangement joins TRBV2 to TRBJ1-3; D uncertain. V was cut by 7 bases and J by 9 bases, with 19 bases left in between. Germline assignment: CDR1 SNHLY and CDR2 FYNNEI. CDR3 size: 14 residues.

By its share, this clone is medium-sized. CDR3 loop: CASSSPQGNQPQHF. The CDR3 DNA follows: TGTGCCAGCAGTTCCCCTCAGGGAAATCAGCCCCAGCATTTT. V and J are TRBV28 and TRBJ1-5; TRBD1 is a possible D gene (5 bases). Germline V CDR1 and CDR2: MDHEN, SYDVKM. V was trimmed by 4 bases and J by 4 bases, leaving 11 bases between them. CDR3 length: 14 amino acids.

This rearrangement joins TRBV27 to TRBJ2-5, with 8 bases lining up with TRBD1. Germline V gives CDR1 MNHEY, CDR2 SMNVEV (reference sequence). This CDR3 is 14 amino acids long. Trimming took 5 bases from V and 5 from J; bases not matched to a gene: 7. The CDR3 region is CASSPDRGWETQYF. In DNA form, the CDR3 reads TGTGCCAGCAGTCCCGACAGGGGATGGGAGACCCAGTACTTC.

The gene calls are TRBV9 and TRBJ2-7; D gene uncertain. V was pared by 2 bases and J by 0 bases, with 9 bases between. CDR1 and CDR2 (germline): SGDLS, YYNGEE. This CDR3 is built from 14 residues. The CDR3 DNA reads as TGTGCCAGCAGCGTTGGTGTTAGCTCCTACGAGCAGTACTTC. Translated: CASSVGVSSYEQYF.

In its sample, this clone was seen a few times. This chain links TRBV7-2 with TRBJ2-7, with D hard to call. Germline-derived CDR1 and CDR2 are SGHTA and FQGNSA. CDR3 length: 11 residues. With 6 bases removed from V and 3 bases from J, the gap between germline ends came to 6 bases. CDR3 sequence reads: CASSDRYEQYF. As DNA, the CDR3 is TGTGCCAGCAGTGACCGCTACGAGCAGTACTTC.

The chain combines TRBV5-5 with TRBJ2-1, with 14 bases aligning to TRBD2. Germline CDR1 and CDR2: SGHKS and YYEKEE (reference sequence). After removal of 2 bases from V and 5 bases from J, the junction contained 6 bases not matched to a gene. The CDR3 length is 17 residues. DNA of the CDR3: TGTGCCAGCAGCTTCTTACTGACTAGCGGGGGGGACAATGAGCAGTTCTTC. Its translation is CASSFLLTSGGDNEQFF.

The CDR3 here is CASSLDGGDYEQYF. The CDR3, as DNA: TGCGCCAGCAGCTTGGATGGAGGGGACTACGAGCAGTACTTC. This chain links TRBV5-1 with TRBJ2-7, with TRBD2 as a possible D gene (6 bases). This CDR3 has 14 amino acids. Trimming removed 0 bases from V and 3 bases from J, with 10 bases in between. CDR1 SGHRS and CDR2 YFSETQ come from the germline V gene.

The chain combines TRBV6-1 with TRBJ2-7, with D uncertain. The germline V gene encodes CDR1 MNHNS and CDR2 SASEGT. This CDR3 region has 13 residues. Trimming stripped 2 bases from V and 0 bases from J, with 5 bases between. The CDR3, as DNA: TGTGCCAGCAGTGAACACTCCTCCTACGAGCAGTACTTC. This codes for CASSEHSSYEQYF.

The rearrangement links TRBV19 to TRBJ2-5; TRBD2 aligns across 7 bases. Germline assignment: CDR1 LNHDA and CDR2 SQIVND (reference sequence). The CDR3 runs to 16 residues. J gave up 7 bases and V 3 bases, and 14 bases lay outside the gene matches. CDR3 sequence: CASSMRGSGDGATQYF. CDR3 DNA: TGTGCCAGTAGTATGCGGGGAAGCGGGGATGGGGCGACCCAGTACTTC.

The CDR3 region is CASSQDPGTGFEAFF. The DNA for the CDR3 is TGCGCCAGCAGCCAAGATCCCGGGACAGGTTTTGAAGCTTTCTTT. This chain joins TRBV4-1 and TRBJ1-1, with 8 bases that match TRBD1. CDR3 length: 15 residues. The germline V gene has CDR1 MGHRA and CDR2 YSYEKL. Trimming removed 0 bases from V and 7 bases from J; junction bases left unmatched: 7.

The chain couples TRBV7-9 to TRBJ1-1, with unresolved D. This CDR3 region has 13 residues. Trimming shortened V by 2 bases and J by 2 bases, and 6 bases separated the two germline ends. CDR1 SEHNR and CDR2 FQNEAQ come from the germline V gene (reference sequence). The CDR3 nucleotides read TGTGCCAGCAGCTTACACGGAAACACTGAAGCTTTCTTT. Its protein product is CASSLHGNTEAFF.

This clone was found many times. This sequence joins TRBV4-1 and TRBJ1-2, with D perhaps TRBD1 (6 bases). Per the germline V gene, CDR1 is MGHRA and CDR2 is YSYEKL. This CDR3 contains 14 residues. V gave up 3 bases and J gave up 2 bases, with 10 bases separating them. As DNA, the CDR3 is TGCGCCAGCAGCCACTACAGGGCAAACTATGGCTACACCTTC. It yields the protein CASSHYRANYGYTF.

V gene TRBV6-5 combines with J gene TRBJ1-6; D unresolved. The ends were cut back, 2 bases at V and 7 bases at J, with 3 bases in the middle. Germline V gene data show CDR1 as MNHEY and CDR2 as SVGAGI. The CDR3 sequence is 12 residues long. CDR3 DNA: TGTGCCAGCAGTTACGTCAATTCACCCCTCCACTTT. Amino acid sequence: CASSYVNSPLHF.

This clone was recorded once. The chain recombines TRBV28 with TRBJ1-2; unclear D gene. This CDR3 has 15 amino acids. Trimming took off 6 bases at V and 4 bases at J, with 18 bases between the two ends. Germline V gene lookup returns CDR1 MDHEN and CDR2 SYDVKM. CDR3: CASSPPRGFGYGYTF. In DNA form, the CDR3 reads TGTGCCAGCAGCCCCCCCCGCGGGTTCGGCTATGGCTACACCTTC.

The table lists this clone with many counts. The chain recombines TRBV21-1 with TRBJ2-1; TRBD2 is the table's D call, not checked against the DNA. TRBV21-1 is a known pseudogene. The CDR3 totals 17 residues. CDR3 loop: CASSNCPSSANPNEQFF. CDR3 DNA sequence: TGTGCCAGCAGCAATTGCCCCTCTAGCGCTAACCCTAATGAGCAGTTCTTC.

The chain has TRBV27 and TRBJ2-1, with D perhaps assigned TRBD1 or TRBD2 (5 bases each). Trimming shortened V by 2 bases and J by 6 bases, and 14 bases separated the two germline ends. Germline CDR1 MNHEY, CDR2 SMNVEV (reference sequence). The CDR3 has 15 residues. Here the CDR3 DNA reads TGTGCCAGCAGTTTAGTTTGGAAGGGGACCAATGAGCAGTTCTTC. This encodes CASSLVWKGTNEQFF.

This chain connects TRBV29-1 to TRBJ2-5, with TRBD1 matching over 7 bases. V lost 7 bases to trimming and J lost 5 bases; unmatched junction nucleotides: 13. The CDR3 totals 14 residues. Germline V lookup: CDR1 SQVTM, CDR2 ANQGSEA. DNA of the CDR3: TGCAGCGGGGCTACAGGGGAAGTCGGGGAGACCCAGTACTTC. Protein sequence: CSGATGEVGETQYF.

This clone was seen repeatedly, ten times or more. This chain joins TRBV6-1 and TRBJ1-2; D unclear. V was cut by 6 bases and J by 1 base, with 6 bases left in between. This CDR3 contains 12 residues. CDR1 MNHNS and CDR2 SASEGT come from the germline V gene. The CDR3 coding sequence is TGTGCCAGCAGGAACGATAACTATGGCTACACCTTC. The encoded protein is CASRNDNYGYTF.

This clone was detected ten times or more. The junction and the germline gene differ at one end; a read error may be behind it. V usage is TRBV13 and J usage is TRBJ1-2, with D maybe TRBD1 (5 bases). CDR1 and CDR2 (germline): PRHDT, FYEKMQ (reference sequence). This CDR3 contains 13 residues. CDR3 sequence reads: CASSPGPEHATVF. CDR3 bases: TGTGCCAGCAGCCCGGGACCGGAACATGCTACAGTCTTC.

This clone was counted ten times or more. V and J are TRBV4-3 and TRBJ2-5; TRBD1 matches at 9 bases. Looked up from germline, CDR1 is LGHNA and CDR2 is YSLEER. The CDR3 has 16 amino acids. V lost 0 bases, J lost 9 bases, and 11 bases stayed unmatched. CDR3 DNA: TGCGCCAGCAGCCAAGAATTCGACAGGGGGTATATGGCCCAGTACTTC. Protein sequence: CASSQEFDRGYMAQYF.

This clone was observed once. V gene TRBV6-6 combines with J gene TRBJ2-1; weak D call: TRBD1 (6 bases). Per germline, CDR1 MNHNY and CDR2 SVGAGI (reference sequence). The CDR3 totals 12 residues. V was trimmed by 5 bases and J by 8 bases, leaving 10 bases between them. CDR3 region: CASSKQGYEQFF. As DNA, the CDR3 is TGTGCCAGCAGTAAACAGGGTTATGAGCAGTTCTTC.

This clone was seen a few times. This chain connects TRBV2 to TRBJ2-2; 8 nucleotides line up with TRBD2. Germline lookup yields CDR1 SNHLY and CDR2 FYNNEI. The CDR3 has 14 amino acids. Trimming took 5 bases from V and 4 from J; bases not matched to a gene: 3. The CDR3 region has the DNA TGTGCCAGCAGTTTAGCGGGAACCACCGGGGAGCTGTTTTTT. It is translated as CASSLAGTTGELFF.

The chain employs TRBV6-5 and TRBJ2-1; 9 bases align to TRBD2. The CDR3 runs 14 residues. The germline V gene has CDR1 MNHEY and CDR2 SVGAGI. The V and J ends lost 0 bases and 7 bases, in that order; junction bases with no gene match: 1. The CDR3, as DNA: TGTGCCAGCAGTTACTCTCTAGCGGGAAATGAGCAGTTCTTC. Protein product: CASSYSLAGNEQFF.

This clone was seen ten or more times. V and J are TRBV10-3 and TRBJ1-2, with 7 bases aligning to TRBD1. Per the germline V gene, CDR1 is ENHRY and CDR2 is SYGVKD. CDR3 length: 14 residues. Losses at the gene ends were 9 bases for V and 8 bases for J; bases not matched to a gene: 15. The CDR3 here is CAIRTGRGLGGYTF. CDR3 bases: TGTGCCATACGGACCGGGAGGGGGCTGGGAGGCTACACCTTC.

The J gene is TRBJ2-1, the V gene TRBV13, with TRBD2 matching 10 bases. CDR3 size: 17 residues. Germline V gene data show CDR1 as PRHDT and CDR2 as FYEKMQ (reference sequence). V gave up 2 bases and J gave up 1 base; unmatched junction bases: 5. The CDR3 DNA follows: TGTGCCAGCAGCTTAAACCCTAGCGGGAGTTCCTACAATGAGCAGTTCTTC. This codes for CASSLNPSGSSYNEQFF.

The table lists this clone with a few counts. This chain links TRBV2 with TRBJ2-7, with D possibly TRBD2 on 5 matching bases. The CDR3 spans 12 residues. Looked up from germline, CDR1 is SNHLY and CDR2 is FYNNEI. The V end was cut by 6 bases, the J end by 4 bases, with 10 bases between. The DNA for the CDR3 is TGTGCCAGCAGCCAAGGCGGGTACGAGCAGTACTTC. Translation gives CASSQGGYEQYF.